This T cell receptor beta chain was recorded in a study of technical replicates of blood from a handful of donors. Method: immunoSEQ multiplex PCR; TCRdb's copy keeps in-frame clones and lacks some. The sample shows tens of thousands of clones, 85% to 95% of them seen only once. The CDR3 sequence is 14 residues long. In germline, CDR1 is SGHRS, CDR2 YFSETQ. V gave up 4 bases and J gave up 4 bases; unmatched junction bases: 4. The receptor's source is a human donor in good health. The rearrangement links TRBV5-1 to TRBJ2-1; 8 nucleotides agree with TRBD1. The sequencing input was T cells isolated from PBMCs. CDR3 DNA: TGCGCCAGCAGCGAACGACAGGGGTACAATGAGCAGTTCTTC. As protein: CASSERQGYNEQFF.